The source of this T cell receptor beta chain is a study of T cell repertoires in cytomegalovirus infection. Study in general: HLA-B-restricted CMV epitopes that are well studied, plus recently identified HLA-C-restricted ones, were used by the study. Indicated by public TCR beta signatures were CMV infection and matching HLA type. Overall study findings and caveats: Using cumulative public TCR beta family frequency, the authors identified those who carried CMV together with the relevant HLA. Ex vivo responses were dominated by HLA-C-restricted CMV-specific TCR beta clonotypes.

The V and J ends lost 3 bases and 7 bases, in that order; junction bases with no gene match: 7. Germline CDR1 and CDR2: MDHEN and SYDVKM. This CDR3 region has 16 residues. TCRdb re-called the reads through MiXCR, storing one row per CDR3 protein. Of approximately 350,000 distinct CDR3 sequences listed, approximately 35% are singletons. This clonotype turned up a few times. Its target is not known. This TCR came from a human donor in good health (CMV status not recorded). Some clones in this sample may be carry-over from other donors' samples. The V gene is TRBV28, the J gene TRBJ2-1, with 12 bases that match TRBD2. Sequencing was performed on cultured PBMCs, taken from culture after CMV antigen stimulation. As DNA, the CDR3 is TGTGCCAGCAGTTTGGCTAGCGGGAGGGGGCCGAATGAGCAGTTCTTC. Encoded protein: CASSLASGRGPNEQFF.